Shown below are 2 T cell receptor beta chains from a single sample sequenced in a study of T cell repertoires in cytomegalovirus infection. MiXCR was run by TCRdb on the reads, yielding one entry per CDR3 protein. The repertoire holds 600,000 to 800,000 distinct CDR3 sequences, with 20% to 25% as singletons. The sequenced sample consisted of CD8+ T cells from PBMCs. These receptors all stem from a human donor in good health (CMV status not recorded). Some clones in this sample may be carry-over from other donors' samples.

This chain uses TRBV12-3 or TRBV12-4 with TRBJ1-2, with 8 positions matching TRBD1. This CDR3 is built from 15 residues. Unmatched junction bases numbered 6, after V lost 4 bases and J lost 2 bases. Here the CDR3 reads CASSSRTGRNYGYTF. For the CDR3, the DNA is TGTGCCAGCAGTTCGAGGACAGGGCGCAACTATGGCTACACCTTC.

This clonotype came up many times. The rearrangement links TRBV27 to TRBJ1-1; 8 positions match TRBD1. The CDR3 has 14 residues. The junction had 2 bases not matched to a gene; V was cut back by 5 bases and J by 0 bases. Germline values: CDR1 MNHEY, CDR2 SMNVEV (reference sequence). The chain's CDR3 is CASSDRGMNTEAFF. In nucleotides, the CDR3 is TGTGCCAGCAGTGACAGGGGTATGAACACTGAAGCTTTCTTT.